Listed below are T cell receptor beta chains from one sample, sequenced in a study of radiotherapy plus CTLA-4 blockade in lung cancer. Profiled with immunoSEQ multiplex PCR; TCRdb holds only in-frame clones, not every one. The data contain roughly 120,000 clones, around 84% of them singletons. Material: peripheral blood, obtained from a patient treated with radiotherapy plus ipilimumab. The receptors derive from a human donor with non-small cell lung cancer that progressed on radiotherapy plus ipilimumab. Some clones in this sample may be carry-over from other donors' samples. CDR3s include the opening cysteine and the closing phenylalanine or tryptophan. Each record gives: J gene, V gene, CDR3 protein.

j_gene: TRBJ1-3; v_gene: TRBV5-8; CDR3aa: CASSLAAAGNTIYF
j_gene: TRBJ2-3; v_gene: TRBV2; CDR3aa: CAANPRSDGAPGTDTQYF
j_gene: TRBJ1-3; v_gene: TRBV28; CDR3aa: CASSLTGRNTIYF
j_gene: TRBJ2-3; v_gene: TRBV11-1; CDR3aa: CASSPYEVDTQYF
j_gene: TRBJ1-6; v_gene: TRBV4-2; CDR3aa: CASSLQGATYSPLHF
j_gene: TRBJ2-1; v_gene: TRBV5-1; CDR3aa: CASSYGRNNEQFF
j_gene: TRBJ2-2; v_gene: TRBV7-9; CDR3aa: CASRGQGASGELFF
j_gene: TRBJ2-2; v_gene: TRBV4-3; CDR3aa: CASSQMSWETNTGELFF
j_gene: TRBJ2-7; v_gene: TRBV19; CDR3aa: CASHPRRQGITYEQYF
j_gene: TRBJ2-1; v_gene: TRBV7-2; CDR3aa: CASSLTGTGTSGGNEQFF
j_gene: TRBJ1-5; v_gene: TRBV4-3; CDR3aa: CASSQDSEGNQPQHF
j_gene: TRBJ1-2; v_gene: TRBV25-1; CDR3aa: CASSPKGGFLDGYTF
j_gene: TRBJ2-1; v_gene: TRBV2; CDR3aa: CASAGGSYNEQFF
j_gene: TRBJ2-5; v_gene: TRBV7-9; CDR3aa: CASSLVSVGQTQYF
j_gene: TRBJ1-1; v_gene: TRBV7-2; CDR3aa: CASSLVTDPGSEAFF
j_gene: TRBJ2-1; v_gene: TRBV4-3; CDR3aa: CASSQDRLARYNEQFF
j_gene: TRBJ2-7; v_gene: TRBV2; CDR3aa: CASYLNRGPYEQYF
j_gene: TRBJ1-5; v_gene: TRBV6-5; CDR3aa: CASSYSRASNQPQHF
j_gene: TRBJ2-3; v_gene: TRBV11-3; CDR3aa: CASSLGTNTDTQYF
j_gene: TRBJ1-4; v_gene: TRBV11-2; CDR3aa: CASSPAPNEKLFF
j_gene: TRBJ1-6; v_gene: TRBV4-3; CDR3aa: CASSLTGGDSPLHF
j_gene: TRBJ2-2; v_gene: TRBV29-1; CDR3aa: CSVSSGGAPGELFF
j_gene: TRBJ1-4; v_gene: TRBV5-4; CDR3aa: CASSAGTGSEKLFF
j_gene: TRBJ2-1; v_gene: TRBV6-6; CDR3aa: CASSSGGALEQFF
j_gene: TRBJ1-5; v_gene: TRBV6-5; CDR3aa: CASSYSIVANQPQHF
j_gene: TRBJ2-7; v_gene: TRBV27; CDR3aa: CASSFGTGAYEQYF
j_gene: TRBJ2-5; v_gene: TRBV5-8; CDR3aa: CASSSPLWGSIETQYF
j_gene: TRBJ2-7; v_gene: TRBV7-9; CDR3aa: CASSLGSLRDYAYEQYF
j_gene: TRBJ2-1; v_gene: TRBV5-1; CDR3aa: CASSWGTSDNNEQFF
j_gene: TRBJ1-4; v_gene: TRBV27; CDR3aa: CASSADSDEKLFF
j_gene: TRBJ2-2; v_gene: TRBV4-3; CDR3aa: CASSHPGTGDTGELFF
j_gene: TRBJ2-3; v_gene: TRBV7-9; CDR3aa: CASSPVGLSTDTQYF
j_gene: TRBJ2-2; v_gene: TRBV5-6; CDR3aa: CASSRGIRGGARTGELFF
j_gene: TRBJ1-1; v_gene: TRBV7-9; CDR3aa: CASSSTGQGAEAFF
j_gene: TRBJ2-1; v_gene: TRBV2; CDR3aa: CASSEWGGPYNEQFF
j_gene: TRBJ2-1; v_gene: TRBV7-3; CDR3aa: CASSQGTNNEQFF
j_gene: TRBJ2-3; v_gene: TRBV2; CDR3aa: CASSQSGGRTDTQYF
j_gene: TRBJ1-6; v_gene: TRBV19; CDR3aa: CASTKDRGRSPLHF
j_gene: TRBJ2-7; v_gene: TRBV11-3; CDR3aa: CASSLGGVGEQYF
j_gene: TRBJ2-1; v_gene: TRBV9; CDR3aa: CASSGGLGSYNEQFF
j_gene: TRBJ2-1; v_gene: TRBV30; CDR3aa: CAWSRGGSYNEQFF
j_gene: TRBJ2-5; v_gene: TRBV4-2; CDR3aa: CASSQALVGDSGSQETQYF
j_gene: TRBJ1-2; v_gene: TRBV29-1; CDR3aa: CSVDSGQGNGYTF
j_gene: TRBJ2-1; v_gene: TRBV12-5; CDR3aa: CASGGTVSYNEQFF
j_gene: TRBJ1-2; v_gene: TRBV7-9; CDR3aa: CASSWTARGYYGYTF
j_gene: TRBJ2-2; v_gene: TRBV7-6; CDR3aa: CASSPRTSGSHGELFF
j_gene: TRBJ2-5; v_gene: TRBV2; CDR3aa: CASSDGLAAQETQYF
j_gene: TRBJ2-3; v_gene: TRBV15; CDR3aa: CATSRDPDTQYF
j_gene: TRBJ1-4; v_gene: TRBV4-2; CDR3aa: CASSQFIRVLGEKLFF
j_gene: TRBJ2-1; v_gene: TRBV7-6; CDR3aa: CASSPRDASSSYNEQFF
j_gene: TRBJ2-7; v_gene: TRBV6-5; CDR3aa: CASSPGLAGIHEQYF
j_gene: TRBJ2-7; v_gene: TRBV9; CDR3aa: CASSAGPGFYEQYF
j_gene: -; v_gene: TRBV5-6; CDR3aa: CASSFLAGYSYEQYF
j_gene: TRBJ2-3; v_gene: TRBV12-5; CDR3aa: CASGKSGVPGDTQYF
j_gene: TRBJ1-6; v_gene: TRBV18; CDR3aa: CASSPVGQGKNSPLHF